These 7 T cell receptor beta chains came from one sample sequenced in a study of blood T cells in healthy people across ages. The authors ran a second PCR of 7 to 11 cycles using a sample-barcoded 5' primer and a J-beta primer mix. TCRdb reprocessed the 5' RACE reads with MiXCR, giving one entry per CDR3 protein. The sample includes some 760,000 distinct CDR3 sequences, approximately 25% of them seen just once. These data are also associated with another study on T cells of mothers and their children.

The sequencing sample was made of blood. Receptors originate from a boy aged 10-17 years in good health.

This clonotype was observed a few times. The V and J genes are TRBV28 and TRBJ1-4; a weak D match, TRBD1 (5 bases). The CDR3 totals 14 residues. Trimming removed 6 bases at V and 6 bases at J, with 14 bases between. CDR1 is MDHEN, CDR2 SYDVKM, per germline. CDR3 sequence reads: CASSQSAGYEKLFF. The CDR3 nucleotides are TGTGCCAGCAGCCAATCAGCAGGGTATGAAAAACTGTTTTTT.

The chain uses TRBV6-2 or TRBV6-3 and TRBJ1-5, with D unclear. Looked up from germline, CDR1 is MNHEY and CDR2 is SVGEGT. The CDR3 length is 13 residues. Trimming left V 4 bases short and J 1 base short, with 5 bases between. The CDR3 DNA sequence: TGTGCCAGCAGTTTTGTGAGCAATCAGCCCCAGCATTTT. It encodes CASSFVSNQPQHF.

This clonotype was seen more than once but under ten times. V usage is TRBV7-2 and J usage is TRBJ2-1; D possibly corresponds to TRBD1 (6 bases). Matching the DNA end better, TRBJ2-5 makes the J call doubtful. CDR1 is SGHTA and CDR2 is FQGNSA in the germline V gene. This CDR3 spans 15 amino acids. As DNA, the CDR3 is TGTGCCAGCAGCCGCCAGTCAGGGGCCCAAGAGACCCAGTACTTC. Its translation is CASSRQSGAQETQYF.

In this sample, this clonotype turned up a few times. An end of the junction differs from the germline gene, which may be a read error. The chain joins TRBV4-3 to TRBJ1-6, with 7 bases lining up with TRBD1. There are 15 residues in the CDR3. In germline, CDR1 is LGHNA, CDR2 YSLEER. In DNA form, the CDR3 reads TGCACCAGCAGCCGGACCCGGGACAGAAATTCACCCCTCCACTTT. This sequence encodes CTSSRTRDRNSPLHF.

This clonotype has just a few counts. Here the CDR3 reads CASSLDTGLDSYNEQFF. The CDR3 bases are TGTGCCAGCAGCTTAGATACAGGGTTGGACTCCTACAATGAGCAGTTCTTC. The V and J genes are TRBV7-2 and TRBJ2-1; possible D gene TRBD1, 6 bases. The CDR3 is made up of 17 amino acids. V was trimmed by 1 base and J by 0 bases, leaving 13 bases between them. Germline CDR1 SGHTA, CDR2 FQGNSA.

This clonotype was seen only a few times. This sequence joins TRBV12-3 or TRBV12-4 and TRBJ2-5; TRBD1 matches at 9 bases. CDR3 size: 16 residues. V trimming: 5 bases; J trimming: 4 bases; junction bases outside the gene matches: 11. The CDR3 reads CASSLRDRDRGETQYF. The CDR3 DNA reads TGTGCCAGCAGTCTTCGGGACAGGGATAGAGGAGAGACCCAGTACTTC.

V is TRBV12-3 or TRBV12-4 and J is TRBJ2-5; weak D call: TRBD1 (6 bases). This CDR3 contains 14 residues. V was shortened by 3 bases and J by 4 bases, with 12 bases between the two germline ends. This chain's CDR3 is CASSFNRVSETQYF. In DNA form, the CDR3 reads TGTGCCAGCAGTTTCAACAGGGTTTCAGAGACCCAGTACTTC.